The 6 T cell receptor beta chains given below trace back to one sample, sequenced in a study of technical replicates of blood from a handful of donors. Sequencing used immunoSEQ multiplex PCR; TCRdb keeps in-frame clones, though not all of them. Among about 81,000 clones listed, approximately 96% were seen once. Material: T cells isolated from PBMCs. The receptors stem from a human donor in good health.

V gene TRBV5-1 combines with J gene TRBJ1-4, with D possibly being TRBD1 (6 bases). Trimming shortened V by 4 bases and J by 8 bases, and 15 bases separated the two germline ends. Germline-derived CDR1 and CDR2 are SGHRS and YFSETQ. The CDR3 runs to 14 residues. The CDR3 DNA reads as TGCGCCAGCAGCCCTGACAGGATTGGAGAAAAACTGTTTTTT. Its translation is CASSPDRIGEKLFF.

V usage is TRBV15 and J usage is TRBJ1-1; D is perhaps TRBD1 (5 bases). Germline CDR1 reads LNHNV; CDR2 reads YYDKDF (reference sequence). The germline V and J ends were trimmed by 0 bases and 6 bases, with 11 bases remaining between them. CDR3 length: 14 amino acids. The CDR3 DNA follows: TGTGCCACCAGCAGAGACGGGGGGTTCGCTGAAGCTTTCTTT. Translation: CATSRDGGFAEAFF.

The rearrangement links TRBV18 to TRBJ2-5; D gene unclear. Trimming took 5 bases from V and 0 from J, leaving 7 bases between them. Germline V CDR1 and CDR2: KGHSH, LQKENI. The CDR3 is 13 amino acids. CDR3 residues: CASSSQYQETQYF. Written as DNA, the CDR3 is TGTGCCAGCTCATCCCAGTACCAAGAGACCCAGTACTTC.

This clone was picked up a small number of times. The chain employs TRBV25-1 and TRBJ1-4; 8 positions agree with TRBD1. With 2 bases clipped from V and 8 bases from J, the junction kept 4 bases outside the gene matches. CDR1 and CDR2 (germline): MGHDK, SYGVNS. The CDR3 has 14 amino acids. In DNA form, the CDR3 reads TGTGCCAGCAGTGAAGAACAGGGGGGAGAAAAACTGTTTTTT. It codes for CASSEEQGGEKLFF. Supplemented by reference TRBV25-1 and TRBJ1-4, the full variable domain reads EADIYQTPRYLVIGTGKKITLECSQTMGHDKMYWYQQDPGMELHLIHYSYGVNSTEKGDLSSESTVSRIRTEHFPLTLESARPSHTSQYLCASSEEQGGEKLFFGSGTQLSVL.

The chain couples TRBV5-6 to TRBJ2-7, with 7 bases fitting TRBD1. Germline CDR1 and CDR2: SGHDT and YYEEEE. The CDR3 loop spans 14 amino acids. J gave up 2 bases and V 3 bases, and 5 bases lay outside the gene matches. CDR3 region: CASSSGTATYEQYF. As DNA, the CDR3 is TGTGCCAGCAGCTCCGGGACAGCCACCTACGAGCAGTACTTC.

The chain has TRBV4-1 and TRBJ1-2, with D maybe TRBD1 (6 bases). The germline V gene has CDR1 MGHRA and CDR2 YSYEKL. This CDR3 is built from 15 residues. V dropped 5 bases and J dropped 1 base, with 14 bases sitting between them. The CDR3 DNA sequence: TGCGCCAGCAGCGCCACAGGGTTGGGTAACTATGGCTACACCTTC. It is translated as CASSATGLGNYGYTF.